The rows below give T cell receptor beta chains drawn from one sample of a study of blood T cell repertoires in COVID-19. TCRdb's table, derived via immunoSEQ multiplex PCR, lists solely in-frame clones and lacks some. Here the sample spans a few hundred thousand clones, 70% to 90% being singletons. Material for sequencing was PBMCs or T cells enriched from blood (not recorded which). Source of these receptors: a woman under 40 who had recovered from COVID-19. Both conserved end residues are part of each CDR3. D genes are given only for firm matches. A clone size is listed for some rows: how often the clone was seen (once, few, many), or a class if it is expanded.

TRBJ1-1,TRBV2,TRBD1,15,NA,TGTGCCAGCGCCGTGGGACAGGGGGCGAGGACTGAAGCTTTCTTT,CASAVGQGARTEAFF
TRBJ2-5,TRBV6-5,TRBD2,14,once,TGTGCCAGCAGTTTAAGCGGGGGACAAGAGACCCAGTACTTC,CASSLSGGQETQYF
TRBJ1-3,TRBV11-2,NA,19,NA,TGTGCCAGCAGCTTAGATGGTTTCGGGGACTACGTCTCTGGAAACACCATATATTTT,CASSLDGFGDYVSGNTIYF
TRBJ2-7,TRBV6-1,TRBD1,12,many,TGTGCCATCGGGGACAGCTCCTACGAGCAGTACTTC,CAIGDSSYEQYF
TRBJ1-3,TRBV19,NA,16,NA,TGTGCCAGTATACCCCGGCAGGGGACCTCTGGAAACACCATATATTTT,CASIPRQGTSGNTIYF
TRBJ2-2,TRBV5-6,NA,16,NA,TGTGCCAGCAGCGCCTGGACAGTCGCGAACACCGGGGAGCTGTTTTTT,CASSAWTVANTGELFF
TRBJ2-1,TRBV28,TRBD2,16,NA,TGTGCCAGCAGTTTCTCGGGACTAGCGGGAGTCCATGAGCAGTTCTTC,CASSFSGLAGVHEQFF
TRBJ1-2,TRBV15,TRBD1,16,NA,TGTGCCACCAGCAGCGACGGGACAGCCTTTTTCTATGGCTACACCTTC,CATSSDGTAFFYGYTF
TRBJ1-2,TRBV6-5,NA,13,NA,TGTGCCAGCAGTCCACAAACAGGGTATGGCTACACCTTC,CASSPQTGYGYTF
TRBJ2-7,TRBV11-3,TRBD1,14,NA,TGTGCCAGCAGCTTAGGAACAGGGGGCGACGAGCAGTACTTC,CASSLGTGGDEQYF
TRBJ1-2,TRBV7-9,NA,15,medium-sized,TGTGCCAGCAGCTTAGAGGGGATAGCTAACTATGGCTACACCTTC,CASSLEGIANYGYTF
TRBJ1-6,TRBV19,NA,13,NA,TGTGCCAGTAGTATGGGCCGTAATTCACCCCTCCACTTT,CASSMGRNSPLHF
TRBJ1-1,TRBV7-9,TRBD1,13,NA,TGTGCCAGCAACTCGGGACAGAACTTTGAAGCTTTCTTT,CASNSGQNFEAFF
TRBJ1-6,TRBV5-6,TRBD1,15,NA,TGTGCCAGCAGCTTCGGACAGGCCCCTTATTCACCCCTCCACTTT,CASSFGQAPYSPLHF
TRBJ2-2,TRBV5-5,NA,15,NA,TGTGCCAGCAGCTTGTTTATTGTCGACACCGGGGAGCTGTTTTTT,CASSLFIVDTGELFF
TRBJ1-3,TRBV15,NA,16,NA,TGTGCCACCAGCGGGGGGGGACGTAGCTCTGGAAACACCATATATTTT,CATSGGGRSSGNTIYF
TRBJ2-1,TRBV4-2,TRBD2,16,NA,TGTGCCAGCAGCCAGGGTGGGACTAGCTCCTACAATGAGCAGTTCTTC,CASSQGGTSSYNEQFF
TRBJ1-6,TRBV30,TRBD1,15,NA,TGTGCCTGGAGATTGTCAGGGGGTTATAATTCACCCCTCCACTTT,CAWRLSGGYNSPLHF
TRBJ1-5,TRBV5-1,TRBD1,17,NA,TGCGCCAGCAGCCTGGACCCGACAGGGCTAGGTGGGGAGCCCCAGCATTTT,CASSLDPTGLGGEPQHF
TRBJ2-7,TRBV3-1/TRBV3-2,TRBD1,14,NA,TGTGCCAGCAGCCTCGGACAGGGGCGCTACGAGCAGTACTTC,CASSLGQGRYEQYF
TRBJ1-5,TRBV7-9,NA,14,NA,TGTGCCAGCAGCGTTGGGACATCGGATCAGCCCCAGCATTTT,CASSVGTSDQPQHF
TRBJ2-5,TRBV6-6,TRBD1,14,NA,TGTGCCAGCAGTCGGGGACAGGGGAGAGAGACCCAGTACTTC,CASSRGQGRETQYF
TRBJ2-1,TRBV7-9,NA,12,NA,TGTGCCACGGATCTGCGGTTGGGAGGCCCTATCTTC,CATDLRLGGPIF
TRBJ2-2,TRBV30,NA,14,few,TGTGCCTGGAGTGTGAGCGCGAACACCGGGGAGCTGTTTTTT,CAWSVSANTGELFF
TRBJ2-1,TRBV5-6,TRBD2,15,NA,TGTGCCAGCAGCTTCCGTTGGACTAGCGGCAATGAGCAGTTCTTC,CASSFRWTSGNEQFF
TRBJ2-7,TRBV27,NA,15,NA,TGTGCCAGCAGTTTAACGGGGTATGCTCCCTACGAGCAGTACTTC,CASSLTGYAPYEQYF
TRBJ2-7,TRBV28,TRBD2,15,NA,TGTGCCAGCAGTTCCTACCGGGACTACTCCTACGAGCAGTACTTC,CASSSYRDYSYEQYF
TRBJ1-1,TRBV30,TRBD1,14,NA,TGTGCCTGGAAGATACAGGGGGCTAACACTGAAGCTTTCTTT,CAWKIQGANTEAFF